This entry describes one T cell receptor (beta chain). Its target is unknown. Using unique molecular identifiers, the investigators prepared the TCRbeta library. TCRdb reanalysed the PCR reads using MiXCR and keeps one entry per CDR3 protein. Of around 200,000 distinct CDR3 sequences listed, 8.4% are singletons. This record belongs to a study of T-cell reconstitution after alpha-beta-depleted transplantation in children. Study-level points and caveats: The study reportedly traced alpha-beta T cells about two months after transplant to several hundred expanded graft clones.

This receptor was taken from a male patient aged 2-15 years who had a stem cell transplant for acute myeloid leukemia, so the T cells may come from the graft donor. Sequences were derived from PBMCs, mostly from graft donor cells, sampled 360 days after TCRalphabeta/CD19-depleted stem cell transplant.

In DNA, the CDR3 is TGTGCCAGCAGCGTAACCGGGACAGGGACCTACAATGAGCAGTTCTTC. It is translated as CASSVTGTGTYNEQFF. The chain combines TRBV9 with TRBJ2-1; 9 nucleotides agree with TRBD1. Germline CDR1 reads SGDLS; CDR2 reads YYNGEE. V trimming: 1 base; J trimming: 2 bases; junction bases outside the gene matches: 4. The CDR3 is 16 residues long.